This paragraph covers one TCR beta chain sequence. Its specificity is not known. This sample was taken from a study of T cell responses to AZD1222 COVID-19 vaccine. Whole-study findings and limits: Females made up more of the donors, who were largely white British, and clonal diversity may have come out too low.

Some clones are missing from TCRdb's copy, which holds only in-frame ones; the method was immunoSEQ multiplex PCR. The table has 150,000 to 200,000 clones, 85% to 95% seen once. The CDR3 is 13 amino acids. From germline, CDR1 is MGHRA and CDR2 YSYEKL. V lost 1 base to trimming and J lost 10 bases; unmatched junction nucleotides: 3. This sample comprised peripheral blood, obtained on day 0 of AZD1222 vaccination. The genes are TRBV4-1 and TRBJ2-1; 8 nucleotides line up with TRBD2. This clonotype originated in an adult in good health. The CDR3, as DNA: TGCGCCAGCAGCCAAGCGGTAGCGGGGGAGCAGTTCTTC. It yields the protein CASSQAVAGEQFF.